One and the same sample provided the 27 T cell receptor beta chains below, sequenced in a study of molecular identifiers for immune sequencing clone quantification. TCRdb reprocessed the PCR reads via MiXCR and lists one record per CDR3 protein. The sample lists about 630,000 distinct CDR3 sequences, around 25% occurring once. Sequencing used naive CD8+ T cells from blood, with Jurkat cell RNA spiked in. Subset: FACS-sorted CD8+CD4-CCR7+CD45RA+ naive T cells. The source is a human donor in good health. Some libraries in this study had Jurkat cell RNA spiked in.

Only one count was recorded for this clonotype. A much larger clone lies a single base off, so this may be a read error. This chain joins TRBV27 and TRBJ1-4; D is perhaps TRBD1 (6 bases). The CDR3 is made up of 17 amino acids. CDR1 MNHEY and CDR2 SMNVEV come from the germline V gene (reference sequence). V was trimmed by 6 bases and J by 3 bases, leaving 20 bases between them. As DNA, the CDR3 is TGTGCCAGCAGGCCAGGGGACGGGGTTGCAGCTAATGAAAAACTGTTTTTT. Residues: CASRPGDGVAANEKLFF.

Comments on this clonotype: This may be a read error, as it is one base from a much larger clone. The chain recombines TRBV4-2 with TRBJ2-7; 8 nucleotides match TRBD2. The V segment lost 7 bases and the J segment 5 bases; nucleotides outside the gene matches: 7. Germline CDR1 is LGHNA and CDR2 is YNFKEQ. The CDR3 is made up of 13 amino acids. In nucleotides, the CDR3 is TGTGCCAGCACACCCGGGAGGGTTGACGAGCAGTACTTC. Amino acids: CASTPGRVDEQYF.

There are many counts of this clonotype. V usage is TRBV6-5 and J usage is TRBJ2-7; TRBD1 aligns across 8 bases. CDR3 length: 16 amino acids. The V and J ends lost 3 bases and 2 bases, in that order; junction bases with no gene match: 9. Germline V gene data show CDR1 as MNHEY and CDR2 as SVGAGI. The CDR3 spells CASSYSRQGNTYEQYF. The CDR3 bases are TGTGCCAGCAGTTATTCAAGACAGGGGAACACCTACGAGCAGTACTTC.

This clonotype was found many times. The gene calls are TRBV20-1 and TRBJ2-7; D is unclear. The length of the CDR3 is 11 residues. Germline assignment: CDR1 DFQATT and CDR2 SNEGSKA (reference sequence). The V gene lost 2 bases and the J gene lost 6 bases, with 8 bases spanning the gap. The CDR3 region has the DNA TGCAGTGCTAGATTGATCGGCGAGCAGTACTTC. It codes for CSARLIGEQYF.

In this sample, this clonotype turned up many times. The chain uses TRBV25-1 and TRBJ1-4; 7 bases are shared with TRBD1. Trimming removed 0 bases from V and 7 bases from J; junction bases left unmatched: 5. CDR1 and CDR2 from the germline V gene are MGHDK and SYGVNS. This CDR3 contains 15 residues. The CDR3 DNA reads as TGTGCCAGCAGTGAATATACAGGGGTTGGTGAAAAACTGTTTTTT. Residues: CASSEYTGVGEKLFF.

A remark on this clonotype: With a much larger clone just one base away, this may be a read error. This chain joins TRBV7-9 and TRBJ2-3; TRBD2 matches at 15 bases. Per the germline V gene, CDR1 is SEHNR and CDR2 is FQNEAQ (reference sequence). This CDR3 comprises 22 residues. CDR3 region: CANSLGVATGTSGRPRSDTQYF. In DNA form, the CDR3 reads TGTGCCAACAGCTTAGGGGTCGCGACCGGGACTAGCGGGAGGCCGAGGTCCGATACGCAGTATTTT. The full variable domain, completed using reference TRBV7-9 and TRBJ2-3, is DTGVSQNPRHKITKRGQNVTFRCDPISEHNRLYWYRQTLGQGPEFLTYFQNEAQLEKSRLLSDRFSAERPKGSFSTLEIQRTEQGDSAMYLCANSLGVATGTSGRPRSDTQYFGPGTRLTVL.

Of note for this clonotype: A much larger clone sits a single nucleotide away, making a read error possible. The chain has TRBV7-9 and TRBJ2-2; no clear D gene. V gave up 5 bases and J gave up 7 bases, with 8 bases separating them. Germline-derived CDR1 and CDR2 are SEHNR and FQNEAQ (reference sequence). The CDR3 runs to 12 residues. The CDR3 here is CASSPLYGELFF. CDR3 nucleotide sequence: TGTGCCAGCAGCCCACTCTACGGGGAGCTGTTTTTT.

The chain couples TRBV11-2 to TRBJ2-5; 8 bases are a match to TRBD2. The CDR3 contains 14 residues. After removal of 5 bases from V and 5 bases from J, the junction contained 7 bases not matched to a gene. Germline V gene data show CDR1 as SGHAT and CDR2 as FQNNGV. CDR3 DNA: TGTGCCAGCAGCGTAAGCCCGGGGGGGGAGACCCAGTACTTC. This sequence encodes CASSVSPGGETQYF.

Concerning this clonotype itself: The junction differs from germline at one of its ends, possibly a read error. The V gene is TRBV27, the J gene TRBJ2-3; D possibly corresponds to TRBD1 (6 bases). Germline V gene lookup returns CDR1 MNHEY and CDR2 SMNVEV (reference sequence). CDR3 size: 17 residues. The CDR3 sequence is CASSPDTGSPSTGTQYF. The CDR3 region has the DNA TGTGCCAGCAGCCCTGACACAGGGTCCCCTAGCACAGGTACGCAGTATTTT.

V usage is TRBV3-1 and J usage is TRBJ2-3, with D unclear. Germline V gene sequence: CDR1 LGHDT, CDR2 YNNKEL (reference sequence). Trimming shortened V by 0 bases and J by 14 bases, and 18 bases separated the two germline ends. The CDR3 covers 14 residues. CDR3 nucleotides: TGTGCCAGCAGCCAAGATCGGCACAACGATCCGGTGTATTTT. It specifies CASSQDRHNDPVYF.

This clonotype was seen many times. The chain carries TRBV25-1 and TRBJ2-1, with a weak D call TRBD2 (7 bases). V shed 10 bases and J shed 8 bases, with 18 bases lying between them. The CDR3 sequence is 13 residues long. From germline, CDR1 is MGHDK and CDR2 SYGVNS. The CDR3 coding sequence is TGTGCCACGGAGGGGGGGTTAGCAGATGAGCAGTTCTTC. The encoded protein is CATEGGLADEQFF.

There are a few counts of this clonotype. V is TRBV28 and J is TRBJ2-5; no clear D gene. The length of the CDR3 is 14 residues. Germline lookup yields CDR1 MDHEN and CDR2 SYDVKM. Trimming left V 3 bases short and J 4 bases short, with 12 bases between. The CDR3 DNA reads TGTGCCAGCAGTTTCACGTTTATCGCAGAGACCCAGTACTTC. Translating gives CASSFTFIAETQYF.

Ten or more counts support this clonotype. The rearrangement uses TRBV12-3 or TRBV12-4 and TRBJ1-1, with 8 positions matching TRBD1. The CDR3 spans 13 residues. With 7 bases clipped from V and 7 bases from J, the junction kept 8 bases outside the gene matches. CDR3 nucleotide sequence: TGTGCCAGCATCGACAGGGGAACACTTGAAGCTTTCTTT. As protein: CASIDRGTLEAFF.

In its sample, this clonotype was seen a few times. The genes are TRBV14 and TRBJ2-4; possible D gene TRBD2, 5 bases. In germline, CDR1 is SGHDN, CDR2 FVKESK. The V end lost 2 bases, the J end lost 10 bases, and 12 bases lay between the germline ends. The CDR3 is made up of 13 amino acids. CDR3 residues: CASSQSAGGIQYF. The CDR3 region has the DNA TGTGCCAGCAGCCAATCCGCGGGCGGGATTCAGTACTTC.

With respect to this clonotype: This may be a read error, as it is one base from a much larger clone. V gene TRBV11-2 combines with J gene TRBJ2-3; TRBD2 is a possible D gene (6 bases). The V and J ends lost 1 base and 2 bases respectively, with 13 bases between them. CDR1 SGHAT and CDR2 FQNNGV come from the germline V gene. The CDR3 length is 16 residues. CDR3 sequence (DNA): TGTGCCAGCAGCTTAGTTCCGGCGGGGATCACAGATACGCAGTATTTT. This gives the protein CASSLVPAGITDTQYF.

The rearrangement uses TRBV11-2 and TRBJ2-5, with a tentative D call TRBD1 (6 bases). CDR3 length: 15 amino acids. Germline V gene sequence: CDR1 SGHAT, CDR2 FQNNGV. The V end was cut by 5 bases, the J end by 1 base, with 14 bases between. The CDR3 sequence: CASSLVGQPQETQYF. The CDR3 DNA is TGTGCCAGCAGCCTCGTCGGACAGCCCCAAGAGACCCAGTACTTC.

This clonotype was observed at least ten times. The CDR3 loop is CSVDGQDTEAFF. The CDR3 region has the DNA TGCAGCGTTGATGGACAGGACACTGAAGCTTTCTTT. V usage is TRBV29-1 and J usage is TRBJ1-1, with TRBD1 matching 7 bases. Looked up from germline, CDR1 is SQVTM and CDR2 is ANQGSEA. CDR3 length equals 12 residues. V was clipped by 3 bases and J by 3 bases; unmatched bases: 1.

Many counts were recorded for this clonotype. V is TRBV28 and J is TRBJ1-4; D uncertain. Germline-derived CDR1 and CDR2 are MDHEN and SYDVKM. The length of the CDR3 is 14 residues. V was clipped by 2 bases and J by 6 bases, with 10 bases between them. CDR3 sequence (DNA): TGTGCCAGCAGTTTAACGGGGATGGATGAAAAACTGTTTTTT. Its protein is CASSLTGMDEKLFF. Drawing the rest from reference TRBV28 and TRBJ1-4, the complete variable domain is DVKVTQSSRYLVKRTGEKVFLECVQDMDHENMFWYRQDPGLGLRLIYFSYDVKMKEKGDIPEGYSVSREKKERFSLILESASTNQTSMYLCASSLTGMDEKLFFGSGTQLSVL.

This clonotype has ten or more counts. The V call is TRBV20-1, the J call TRBJ2-2; no firm D call. CDR3 length: 13 residues. With 1 base removed from V and 5 bases from J, the gap between germline ends came to 8 bases. CDR1 is DFQATT and CDR2 is SNEGSKA in the germline V gene (reference sequence). CDR3 region: CSARAVYTGELFF. DNA of the CDR3: TGCAGTGCTAGAGCTGTATATACCGGGGAGCTGTTTTTT.

This clonotype occurred many times. The chain links TRBV7-9 to TRBJ2-4, with D hard to call. The V end lost 5 bases, the J end lost 3 bases, and 14 bases lay between the germline ends. The CDR3 covers 15 residues. The germline V gene has CDR1 SEHNR and CDR2 FQNEAQ (reference sequence). The CDR3 spells CASSLPWGGKNIQYF. The CDR3 DNA reads TGTGCCAGCAGCCTACCGTGGGGTGGCAAAAACATTCAGTACTTC.

This clonotype was observed a handful of times. V and J are TRBV30 and TRBJ1-6; D may be TRBD1 (5 bases). CDR3 length: 12 residues. The V end lost 3 bases, the J end lost 6 bases, and 6 bases lay between the germline ends. CDR1 is GTSNPN and CDR2 is SVGIG in the germline V gene (reference sequence). The CDR3, as DNA: TGTGCCTGGAGCACAGGTAATTCACCCCTCCACTTT. Translation gives CAWSTGNSPLHF.

Ten or more counts support this clonotype. The genes are TRBV4-3 and TRBJ2-7; 8 positions match TRBD2. V was clipped by 5 bases and J by 3 bases; unmatched bases: 6. Germline CDR1 is LGHNA and CDR2 is YSLEER. The length of the CDR3 is 14 residues. The CDR3 nucleotides read TGCGCCAGCAGCGAAGGACTAGCAATCTACGAGCAGTACTTC. Residues: CASSEGLAIYEQYF.

As concerns this clonotype: This may come from a read error, since a much larger clone is one base off. The CDR3 carries no conserved terminal phenylalanine or tryptophan, so it likely arises from a read error. The V and J genes are TRBV7-2 and TRBJ2-7; D is uncertain. Germline values: CDR1 SGHTA, CDR2 FQGNSA. V dropped 3 bases and J dropped 7 bases, with 16 bases sitting between them. This CDR3 is built from 14 residues. The CDR3 nucleotides are TGTGCCAGCAGCTTCCTCAGAACAGTAGGGGAGCAGTACATC. Its translation is CASSFLRTVGEQYI.

Worth noting for this clonotype: Germline is not matched at one junction end, which may reflect a read error. The chain joins TRBV30 to TRBJ2-7, with D perhaps matching TRBD1 or TRBD2 (5 bases each). Germline loops: CDR1 GTSNPN, CDR2 SVGIG (reference sequence). The CDR3 runs 13 residues. The CDR3: CAWGTISGYGQYF. CDR3 DNA sequence: TGTGCCTGGGGGACGATCAGTGGCTACGGGCAGTACTTC.

For this clonotype: A single base separates this from a much larger clone, so it may be a read error. The chain uses TRBV27 and TRBJ1-2, with TRBD1 matching 8 bases. Germline CDR1 MNHEY, CDR2 SMNVEV (reference sequence). The CDR3 contains 15 residues. As DNA, the CDR3 is TGTGCCAGCAGTAACGGGACAGGTCCTAACTATAGCTACACCTTC. Protein product: CASSNGTGPNYSYTF.

The chain uses TRBV21-1 and TRBJ1-5. TRBV21-1 is flagged as a pseudogene. The CDR3 is 15 amino acids. CDR3: CASSKAPVSNQPQHF. DNA for the CDR3: TGTGCCAGCAGCAAAGCTCCAGTTAGCAATCAGCCCCAGCATTTT.

The rearrangement uses TRBV6-5 and TRBJ1-2; 11 bases agree with TRBD1. The CDR3 is 14 amino acids. V dropped 6 bases and J dropped 7; count of bases not matched to a gene: 7. CDR1 is MNHEY and CDR2 is SVGAGI in the germline V gene. The CDR3 DNA reads TGTGCCAGCAGAACGGACAGGGGGCGAAGTGGCTACACCTTC. It yields the protein CASRTDRGRSGYTF.